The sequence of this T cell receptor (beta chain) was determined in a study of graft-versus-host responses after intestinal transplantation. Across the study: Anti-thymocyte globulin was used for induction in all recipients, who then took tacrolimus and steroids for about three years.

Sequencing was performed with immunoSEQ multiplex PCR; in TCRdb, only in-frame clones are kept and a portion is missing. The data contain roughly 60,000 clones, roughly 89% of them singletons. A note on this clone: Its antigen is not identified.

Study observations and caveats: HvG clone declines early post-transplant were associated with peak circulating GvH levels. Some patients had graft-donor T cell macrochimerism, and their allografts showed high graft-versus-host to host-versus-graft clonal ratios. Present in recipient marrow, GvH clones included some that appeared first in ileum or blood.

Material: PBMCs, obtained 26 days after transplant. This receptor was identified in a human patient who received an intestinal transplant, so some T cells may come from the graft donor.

This CDR3 reads CSMRGGGYTF. In DNA, the CDR3 is TGCAGTATGAGAGGGGGCGGCTACACCTTC. The rearrangement uses TRBV20-1 and TRBJ1-2; 7 nucleotides align to TRBD1. Trimming cost V 8 bases and J 8 bases; bases outside gene matches: 5. CDR1 and CDR2 from the germline V gene are DFQATT and SNEGSKA (reference sequence). The CDR3 covers 10 residues.